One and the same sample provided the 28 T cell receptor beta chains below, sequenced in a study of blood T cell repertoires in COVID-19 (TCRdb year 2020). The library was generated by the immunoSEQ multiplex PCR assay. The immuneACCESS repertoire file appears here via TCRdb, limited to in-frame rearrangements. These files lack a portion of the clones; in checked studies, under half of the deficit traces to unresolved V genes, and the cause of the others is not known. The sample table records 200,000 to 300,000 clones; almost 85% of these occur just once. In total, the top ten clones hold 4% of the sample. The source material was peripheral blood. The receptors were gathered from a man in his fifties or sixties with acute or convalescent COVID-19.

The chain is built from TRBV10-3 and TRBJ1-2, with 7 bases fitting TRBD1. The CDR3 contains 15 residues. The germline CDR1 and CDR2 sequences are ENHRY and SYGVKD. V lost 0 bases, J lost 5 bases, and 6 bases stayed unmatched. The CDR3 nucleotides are TGTGCCATCAGTGAGTCGACAGGGCGTACGTATGGCTACACCTTC. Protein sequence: CAISESTGRTYGYTF.

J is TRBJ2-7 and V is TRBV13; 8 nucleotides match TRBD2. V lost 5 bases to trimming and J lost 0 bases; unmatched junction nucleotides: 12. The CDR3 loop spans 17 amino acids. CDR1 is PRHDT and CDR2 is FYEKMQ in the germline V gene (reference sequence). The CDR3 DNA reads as TGTGCCAGCAGCGGAGGGGCTAGCGGGTCCCTCTCCTACGAGCAGTACTTC. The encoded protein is CASSGGASGSLSYEQYF.

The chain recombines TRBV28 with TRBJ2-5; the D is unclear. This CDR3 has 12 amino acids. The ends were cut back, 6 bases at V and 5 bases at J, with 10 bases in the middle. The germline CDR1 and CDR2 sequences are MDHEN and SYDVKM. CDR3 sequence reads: CASSLGQETQYF. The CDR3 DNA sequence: TGTGCCAGCAGCTTGGGCCAGGAGACCCAGTACTTC.

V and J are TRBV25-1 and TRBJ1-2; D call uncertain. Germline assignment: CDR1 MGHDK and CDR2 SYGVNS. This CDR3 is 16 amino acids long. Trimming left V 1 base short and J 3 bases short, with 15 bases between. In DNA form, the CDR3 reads TGTGCCAGCAGTGAATTCGGACGGGAGAACCACTATGGCTACACCTTC. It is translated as CASSEFGRENHYGYTF.

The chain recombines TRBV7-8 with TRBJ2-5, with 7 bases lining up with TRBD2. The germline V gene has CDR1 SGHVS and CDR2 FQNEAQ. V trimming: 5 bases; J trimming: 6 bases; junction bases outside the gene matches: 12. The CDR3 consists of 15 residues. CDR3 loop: CASSPGLDWAKTQYF. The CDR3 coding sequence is TGTGCCAGCAGCCCCGGACTAGATTGGGCAAAGACCCAGTACTTC.

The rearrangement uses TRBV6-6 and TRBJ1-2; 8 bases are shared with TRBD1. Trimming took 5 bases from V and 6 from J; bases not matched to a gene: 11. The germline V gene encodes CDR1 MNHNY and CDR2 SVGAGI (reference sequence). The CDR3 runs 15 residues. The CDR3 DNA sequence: TGTGCCAGCAGTCCCAATCTGGACAGGGAGAATGGCTACACCTTC. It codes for CASSPNLDRENGYTF.

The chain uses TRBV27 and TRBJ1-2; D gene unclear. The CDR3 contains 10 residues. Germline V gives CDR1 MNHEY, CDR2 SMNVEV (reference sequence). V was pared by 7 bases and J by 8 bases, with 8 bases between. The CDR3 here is CASTARGYTF. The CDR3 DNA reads TGTGCCAGCACCGCGAGGGGCTACACCTTC.

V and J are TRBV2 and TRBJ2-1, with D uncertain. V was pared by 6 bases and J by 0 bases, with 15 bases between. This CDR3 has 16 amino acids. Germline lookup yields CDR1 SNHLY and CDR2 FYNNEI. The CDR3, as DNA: TGTGCCAGCAGCCACCTTTTAGCCAGCTCCTACAATGAGCAGTTCTTC. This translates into CASSHLLASSYNEQFF.

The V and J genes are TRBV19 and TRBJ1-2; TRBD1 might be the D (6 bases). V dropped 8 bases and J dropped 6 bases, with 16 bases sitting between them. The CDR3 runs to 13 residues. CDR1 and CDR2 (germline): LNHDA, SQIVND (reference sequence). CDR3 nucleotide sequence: TGTGCCAGTTCCCTACAGGGCTGGCATGGCTACACCTTC. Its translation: CASSLQGWHGYTF. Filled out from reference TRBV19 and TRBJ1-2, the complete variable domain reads DGGITQSPKYLFRKEGQNVTLSCEQNLNHDAMYWYRQDPGQGLRLIYYSQIVNDFQKGDIAEGYSVSREKKESFPLTVTSAQKNPTAFYLCASSLQGWHGYTFGSGTRLTVV.

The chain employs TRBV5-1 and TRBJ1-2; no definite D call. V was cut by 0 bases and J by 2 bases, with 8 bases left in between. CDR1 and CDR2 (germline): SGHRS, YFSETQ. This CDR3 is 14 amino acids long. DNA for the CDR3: TGCGCCAGCAGCTTGGCTGGCACGAACTATGGCTACACCTTC. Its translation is CASSLAGTNYGYTF.

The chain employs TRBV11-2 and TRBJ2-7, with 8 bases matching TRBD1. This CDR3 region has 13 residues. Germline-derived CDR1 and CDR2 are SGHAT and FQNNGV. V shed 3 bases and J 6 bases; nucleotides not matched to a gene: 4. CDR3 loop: CASSLGQVGEQYF. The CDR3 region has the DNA TGTGCCAGCAGCTTGGGACAGGTGGGCGAGCAGTACTTC.

DNA for the CDR3: TGTGCCAGCAGCAATCGTGGGCGCTCCGGGGAGCTGTTTTTT. Residues: CASSNRGRSGELFF. This chain joins TRBV6-5 and TRBJ2-2; D is unclear. CDR3 length equals 14 residues. Germline V gene sequence: CDR1 MNHEY, CDR2 SVGAGI. The V end lost 6 bases, the J end lost 6 bases, and 14 bases lay between the germline ends.

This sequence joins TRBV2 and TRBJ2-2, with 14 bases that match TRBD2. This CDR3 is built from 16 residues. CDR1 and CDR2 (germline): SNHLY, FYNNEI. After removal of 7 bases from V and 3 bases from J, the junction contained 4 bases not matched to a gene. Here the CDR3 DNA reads TGTGCCAGCATGGGGACTAGCGGGAGTTACACCGGGGAGCTGTTTTTT. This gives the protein CASMGTSGSYTGELFF.

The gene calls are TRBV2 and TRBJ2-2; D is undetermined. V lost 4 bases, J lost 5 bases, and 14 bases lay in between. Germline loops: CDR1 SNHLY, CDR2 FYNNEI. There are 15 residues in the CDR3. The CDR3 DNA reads TGTGCCAGCAGTGCCAGCGAAGAGATGACCGGGGAGCTGTTTTTT. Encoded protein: CASSASEEMTGELFF.

CDR3 amino acids: CASSPWGDTEAFF. The DNA for the CDR3 is TGTGCCAGCAGCCCCTGGGGGGACACTGAAGCTTTCTTT. The rearrangement uses TRBV3-1 (or the pseudogene TRBV3-2) and TRBJ1-1, with TRBD1 as a possible D gene (5 bases). Germline assignment: CDR1 LGHDT and CDR2 YNNKEL (reference sequence). V was trimmed by 4 bases and J by 3 bases, leaving 9 bases between them. The CDR3 is 13 amino acids.

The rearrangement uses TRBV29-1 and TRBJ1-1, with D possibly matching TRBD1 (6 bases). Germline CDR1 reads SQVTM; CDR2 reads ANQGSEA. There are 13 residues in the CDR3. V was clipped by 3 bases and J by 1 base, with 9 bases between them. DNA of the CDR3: TGCAGCGTTGACACACAGGGGAACACTGAAGCTTTCTTT. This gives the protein CSVDTQGNTEAFF. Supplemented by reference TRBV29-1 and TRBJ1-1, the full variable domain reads SAVISQKPSRDICQRGTSLTIQCQVDSQVTMMFWYRQQPGQSLTLIATANQGSEATYESGFVIDKFPISRPNLTFSTLTVSNMSPEDSSIYLCSVDTQGNTEAFFGQGTRLTVV.

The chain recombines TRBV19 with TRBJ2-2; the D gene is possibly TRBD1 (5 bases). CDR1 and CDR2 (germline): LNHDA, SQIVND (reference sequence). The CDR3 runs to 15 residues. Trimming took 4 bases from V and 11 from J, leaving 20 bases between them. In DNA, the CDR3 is TGTGCCAGTAGTAAATGGGGCTCTTCTCACCCCGAGCTGTTTTTT. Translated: CASSKWGSSHPELFF. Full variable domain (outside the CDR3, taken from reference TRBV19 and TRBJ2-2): DGGITQSPKYLFRKEGQNVTLSCEQNLNHDAMYWYRQDPGQGLRLIYYSQIVNDFQKGDIAEGYSVSREKKESFPLTVTSAQKNPTAFYLCASSKWGSSHPELFFGEGSRLTVL.

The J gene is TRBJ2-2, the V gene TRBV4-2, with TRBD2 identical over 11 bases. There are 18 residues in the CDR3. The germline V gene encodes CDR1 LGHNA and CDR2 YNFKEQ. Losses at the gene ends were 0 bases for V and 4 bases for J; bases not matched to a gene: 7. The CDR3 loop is CASSQEPGLAAFTGELFF. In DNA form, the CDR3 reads TGTGCCAGCAGCCAAGAACCGGGACTAGCGGCGTTCACCGGGGAGCTGTTTTTT.

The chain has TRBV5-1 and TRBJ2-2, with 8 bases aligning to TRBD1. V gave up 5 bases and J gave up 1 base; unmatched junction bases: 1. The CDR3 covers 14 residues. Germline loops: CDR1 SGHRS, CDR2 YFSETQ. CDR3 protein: CASRGTGNTGELFF. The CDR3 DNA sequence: TGCGCCAGCAGGGGGACAGGGAACACCGGGGAGCTGTTTTTT.

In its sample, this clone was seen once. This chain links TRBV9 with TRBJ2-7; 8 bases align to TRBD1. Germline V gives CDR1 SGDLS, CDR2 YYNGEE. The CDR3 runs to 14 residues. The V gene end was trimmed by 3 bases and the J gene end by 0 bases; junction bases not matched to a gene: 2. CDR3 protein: CASSEGQVSYEQYF. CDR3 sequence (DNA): TGTGCCAGCAGCGAGGGACAGGTCTCCTACGAGCAGTACTTC. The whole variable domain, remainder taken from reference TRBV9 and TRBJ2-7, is DSGVTQTPKHLITATGQRVTLRCSPRSGDLSVYWYQQSLDQGLQFLIQYYNGEERAKGNILERFSAQQFPDLHSELNLSSLELGDSALYFCASSEGQVSYEQYFGPGTRLTVT.

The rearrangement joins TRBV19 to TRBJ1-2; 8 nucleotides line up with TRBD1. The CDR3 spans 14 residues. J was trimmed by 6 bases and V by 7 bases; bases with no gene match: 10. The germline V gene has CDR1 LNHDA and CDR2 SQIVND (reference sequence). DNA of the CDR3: TGTGCCAGTAATAGGCCAGGGGGCGTTGATGGCTACACCTTC. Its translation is CASNRPGGVDGYTF.

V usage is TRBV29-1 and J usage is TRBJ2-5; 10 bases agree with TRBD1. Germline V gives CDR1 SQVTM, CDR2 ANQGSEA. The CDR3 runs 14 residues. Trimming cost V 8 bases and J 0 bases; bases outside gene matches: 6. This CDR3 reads CSTRQGADQETQYF. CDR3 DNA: TGCAGCACCCGACAGGGGGCCGACCAAGAGACCCAGTACTTC.

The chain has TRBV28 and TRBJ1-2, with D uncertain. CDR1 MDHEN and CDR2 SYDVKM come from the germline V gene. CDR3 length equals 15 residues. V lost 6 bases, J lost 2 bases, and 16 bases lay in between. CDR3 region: CASSLPREKNYGYTF. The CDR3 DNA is TGTGCCAGCAGCCTGCCTCGGGAGAAAAACTATGGCTACACCTTC.

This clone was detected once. The CDR3 here is CASSTGEWNTEAFF. CDR3 nucleotides: TGTGCCAGCAGTACAGGGGAGTGGAACACTGAAGCTTTCTTT. The chain joins TRBV28 to TRBJ1-1, with 7 bases that match TRBD1. Per germline, CDR1 MDHEN and CDR2 SYDVKM. CDR3 length: 14 amino acids. The J segment lost 1 base and the V segment lost 5 bases, leaving 4 bases of the junction unmatched. The variable domain in full, completed from reference TRBV28 and TRBJ1-1, reads DVKVTQSSRYLVKRTGEKVFLECVQDMDHENMFWYRQDPGLGLRLIYFSYDVKMKEKGDIPEGYSVSREKKERFSLILESASTNQTSMYLCASSTGEWNTEAFFGQGTRLTVV.

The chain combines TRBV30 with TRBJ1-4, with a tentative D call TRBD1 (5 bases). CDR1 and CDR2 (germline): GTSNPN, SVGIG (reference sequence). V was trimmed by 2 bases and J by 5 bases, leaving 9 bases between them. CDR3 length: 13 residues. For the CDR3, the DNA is TGTGCCTGGAGTCTTGGACAAAATGAAAAACTGTTTTTT. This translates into CAWSLGQNEKLFF.

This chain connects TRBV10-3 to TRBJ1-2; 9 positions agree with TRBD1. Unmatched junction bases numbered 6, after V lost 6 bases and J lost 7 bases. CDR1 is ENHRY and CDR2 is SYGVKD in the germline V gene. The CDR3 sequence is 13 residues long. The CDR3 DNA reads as TGTGCCATCAGCCGGGACAGGGAGAGTGGCTACACCTTC. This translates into CAISRDRESGYTF.

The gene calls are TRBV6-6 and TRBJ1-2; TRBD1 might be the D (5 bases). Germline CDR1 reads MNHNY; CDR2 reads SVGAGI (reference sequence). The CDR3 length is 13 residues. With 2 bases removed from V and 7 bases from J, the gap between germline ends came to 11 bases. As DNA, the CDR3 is TGTGCCAGCAGTTACACAGGTTCGGGTGGCTACACCTTC. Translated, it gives CASSYTGSGGYTF.

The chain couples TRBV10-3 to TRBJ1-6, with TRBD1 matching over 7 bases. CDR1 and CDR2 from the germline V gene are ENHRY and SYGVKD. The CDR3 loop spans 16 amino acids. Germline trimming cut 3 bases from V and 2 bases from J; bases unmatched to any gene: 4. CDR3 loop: CAISERTGAYNSPLHF. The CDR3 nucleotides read TGTGCCATCAGTGAACGTACAGGGGCCTATAATTCACCCCTCCACTTT.